The 29 T cell receptor beta chains below were found in one sample sequenced in a study of T cell changes during pregnancy in multiple sclerosis. Assay: immunoSEQ multiplex PCR; the TCRdb copy retains only in-frame clones and omits some. The data contain roughly 110,000 clones, 75% to 95% of them singletons. This specimen consisted of peripheral blood, obtained before pregnancy. These receptors all come from a female donor with multiple sclerosis, enrolled in a pregnancy study.

The chain has TRBV28 and TRBJ1-5; D is possibly TRBD1 (6 bases). Germline assignment: CDR1 MDHEN and CDR2 SYDVKM. The germline V and J ends were trimmed by 8 bases and 4 bases, with 15 bases remaining between them. This CDR3 has 14 amino acids. The CDR3 DNA is TGTGCCAGCCTTGCAGGGGCCAGGAATCAGCCCCAGCATTTT. Translating it yields CASLAGARNQPQHF.

The chain employs TRBV7-6 and TRBJ2-2, with D perhaps matching TRBD1 (5 bases). From germline, CDR1 is SGHVS and CDR2 FNYEAQ. This CDR3 has 13 residues. Trimming left V 5 bases short and J 3 bases short, with 7 bases between. The CDR3 sequence is CASSPRDTGELFF. The CDR3 coding sequence is TGTGCCAGCAGCCCCAGGGACACCGGGGAGCTGTTTTTT.

This chain connects TRBV27 to TRBJ2-6; tentative D call: TRBD1 (6 bases). With 5 bases removed from V and 0 bases from J, the gap between germline ends came to 14 bases. The CDR3 is made up of 17 amino acids. Germline CDR1 reads MNHEY; CDR2 reads SMNVEV (reference sequence). The DNA for the CDR3 is TGTGCCAGCAGTCCCCAACAGGGTGGCTCTGGGGCCAACGTCCTGACTTTC. It is translated as CASSPQQGGSGANVLTF.

V and J are TRBV6-5 and TRBJ2-1; maybe TRBD2 (6 bases). The CDR3 is made up of 14 amino acids. The germline V gene has CDR1 MNHEY and CDR2 SVGAGI. Trimming stripped 8 bases from V and 0 bases from J, with 11 bases between. This CDR3 reads CASSLGGSYNEQFF. The CDR3, as DNA: TGTGCCAGCTCCTTGGGGGGCTCCTACAATGAGCAGTTCTTC.

The chain carries TRBV7-2 and TRBJ1-3, with a tentative D call TRBD1 (5 bases). Germline loops: CDR1 SGHTA, CDR2 FQGNSA. The ends were cut back, 4 bases at V and 0 bases at J, with 10 bases in the middle. The CDR3 spans 15 residues. CDR3 sequence: CASSSRQSSGNTIYF. The CDR3 DNA is TGTGCCAGCAGCTCAAGACAGAGCTCTGGAAACACCATATATTTT.

In its sample, this clone was seen once. The J gene is TRBJ2-2, the V gene TRBV4-1, with 9 nucleotides matching TRBD2. The CDR3 is made up of 15 amino acids. Trimming took 8 bases from V and 6 from J; bases not matched to a gene: 10. Germline CDR1 and CDR2: MGHRA and YSYEKL. CDR3 sequence: CASRSGTSLPGELFF. The CDR3 DNA sequence: TGCGCCAGCCGTTCCGGGACTAGCCTCCCCGGGGAGCTGTTTTTT.

The chain employs TRBV5-6 and TRBJ2-3, with 10 bases that match TRBD1. After removal of 4 bases from V and 5 bases from J, the junction contained 1 base not matched to a gene. Germline values: CDR1 SGHDT, CDR2 YYEEEE. The CDR3 covers 13 residues. This CDR3 is CASSRDRGDTQYF. DNA for the CDR3: TGTGCCAGCAGCCGGGACAGGGGAGATACGCAGTATTTT.

The chain links TRBV4-3 to TRBJ2-7; D perhaps matches TRBD1 (6 bases). Germline lookup yields CDR1 LGHNA and CDR2 YSLEER. With 4 bases removed from V and 1 base from J, the gap between germline ends came to 14 bases. The CDR3 runs 15 residues. The CDR3 loop is CASSPRTEKSYEQYF. In DNA, the CDR3 is TGCGCCAGCAGCCCACGGACAGAGAAGTCCTACGAGCAGTACTTC.

The V gene is TRBV19, the J gene TRBJ1-5; D is ambiguous. This CDR3 is 13 amino acids long. Trimming shortened V by 3 bases and J by 3 bases, and 6 bases separated the two germline ends. Germline V gene data show CDR1 as LNHDA and CDR2 as SQIVND (reference sequence). The CDR3 DNA sequence: TGTGCCAGTAGTATTCAGTCCAATCAGCCCCAGCATTTT. This translates into CASSIQSNQPQHF.

This clone appeared a single time. The germline gene is not matched at one end of the junction; a read error may be the cause. The chain employs TRBV5-1 and TRBJ1-1; 7 bases are shared with TRBD1. This CDR3 contains 15 residues. CDR1 is SGHRS and CDR2 is YFSETQ in the germline V gene. CDR3 nucleotide sequence: TGCGCCAGCAGCGAAAGACAGGGTATGAACACTGAAGCTTCCTTT. Protein sequence: CASSERQGMNTEASF. Drawing the rest from reference TRBV5-1 and TRBJ1-1, the complete variable domain is KAGVTQTPRYLIKTRGQQVTLSCSPISGHRSVSWYQQTPGQGLQFLFEYFSETQRNKGNFPGRFSGRQFSNSRSEMNVSTLELGDSALYLCASSERQGMNTEASFGQGTRLTVV.

This chain uses TRBV9 with TRBJ2-5; 9 positions match TRBD2. Trimming took 5 bases from V and 5 from J; bases not matched to a gene: 10. The CDR3 contains 15 residues. Germline CDR1 is SGDLS and CDR2 is YYNGEE. The CDR3: CASSFSGGRGETQYF. Written as DNA, the CDR3 is TGTGCCAGCAGTTTTAGCGGGGGCCGAGGGGAGACCCAGTACTTC.

Comment on this clone: This same CDR3 is encoded by further DNA sequences in the sample. In nucleotides, the CDR3 is TGTGCCAGTTCCCGGGACAGCTCCTACGAGCAGTACTTC. Translation gives CASSRDSSYEQYF. The rearrangement uses TRBV2 and TRBJ2-7, with 7 bases matching TRBD1. V gave up 9 bases and J gave up 0 bases; unmatched junction bases: 5. CDR1 is SNHLY and CDR2 is FYNNEI in the germline V gene. The CDR3 contains 13 residues.

The gene calls are TRBV29-1 and TRBJ1-1; no definite D call. The germline V and J ends were trimmed by 6 bases and 4 bases, with 12 bases remaining between them. The length of the CDR3 is 12 residues. CDR1 is SQVTM, CDR2 ANQGSEA, per germline. CDR3 sequence reads: CSVESRGTEAFF. The CDR3, as DNA: TGCAGCGTCGAAAGCCGGGGCACTGAAGCTTTCTTT. Looking up the rest from reference TRBV29-1 and TRBJ1-1 gives the full variable domain: SAVISQKPSRDICQRGTSLTIQCQVDSQVTMMFWYRQQPGQSLTLIATANQGSEATYESGFVIDKFPISRPNLTFSTLTVSNMSPEDSSIYLCSVESRGTEAFFGQGTRLTVV.

The V gene is TRBV5-5, the J gene TRBJ1-6; TRBD1 agrees at 9 bases. Germline values: CDR1 SGHKS, CDR2 YYEKEE (reference sequence). The V gene end was trimmed by 0 bases and the J gene end by 7 bases; junction bases not matched to a gene: 2. CDR3 size: 15 residues. Here the CDR3 DNA reads TGTGCCAGCAGCTTGGCCGGGACAGGGAATTCACCCCTCCACTTT. It encodes CASSLAGTGNSPLHF.

The genes are TRBV19 and TRBJ1-1; D remains ambiguous. V lost 9 bases and J 8 bases, leaving 13 bases between the germline ends. The germline V gene has CDR1 LNHDA and CDR2 SQIVND (reference sequence). The CDR3 contains 11 residues. For the CDR3, the DNA is TGTGCCAGACGGAGGGCGGGCGAAGCTTTCTTT. Translated: CARRRAGEAFF.

This chain uses TRBV6-1 with TRBJ2-7; no firm D call. V lost 3 bases and J lost 3, with 3 bases in between. Germline lookup yields CDR1 MNHNS and CDR2 SASEGT. The CDR3 runs 11 residues. The DNA of the CDR3 is TGTGCCAGCAGTGATATCTACGAGCAGTACTTC. Translating gives CASSDIYEQYF.

This clone has a single count. CDR3 sequence (DNA): TGTGCCAGCAGCCCCAGATCGGCGGGCTATAATTCACCCCTCCACTTT. Translation: CASSPRSAGYNSPLHF. The chain carries TRBV7-8 and TRBJ1-6; D is undetermined. Germline lookup yields CDR1 SGHVS and CDR2 FQNEAQ. This CDR3 is built from 16 residues. Trimming took 5 bases from V and 3 from J, leaving 14 bases between them.

This clone was detected only once. This chain joins TRBV9 and TRBJ1-4; perhaps TRBD1 as D (5 bases). The germline CDR1 and CDR2 sequences are SGDLS and YYNGEE. Trimming shortened V by 2 bases and J by 8 bases, and 13 bases separated the two germline ends. The CDR3 loop spans 14 amino acids. Here the CDR3 DNA reads TGTGCCAGCAGCGTTGGGGGGGTTGGGGAAAAACTGTTTTTT. It translates to CASSVGGVGEKLFF.

The chain links TRBV27 to TRBJ2-7; 9 bases are a match to TRBD1. There are 15 residues in the CDR3. Germline-derived CDR1 and CDR2 are MNHEY and SMNVEV (reference sequence). The junction had 7 bases not matched to a gene; V was cut back by 5 bases and J by 2 bases. The CDR3 loop reads CASSPRDRVPYEQYF. The DNA for the CDR3 is TGTGCCAGCAGTCCCCGGGACAGGGTCCCCTACGAGCAGTACTTC.

J is TRBJ1-4 and V is TRBV5-1, with 8 bases lining up with TRBD1. Germline V lookup: CDR1 SGHRS, CDR2 YFSETQ. Unmatched junction bases numbered 3, after V lost 7 bases and J lost 7 bases. This CDR3 is built from 12 residues. The CDR3 here is CASRDRSEKLFF. CDR3 DNA: TGCGCCAGCCGGGACAGGTCTGAAAAACTGTTTTTT.

V and J are TRBV9 and TRBJ2-3, with 13 bases aligning to TRBD2. This CDR3 has 20 residues. Losses at the gene ends were 0 bases for V and 3 bases for J; bases not matched to a gene: 13. Germline V CDR1 and CDR2: SGDLS, YYNGEE. The CDR3 region has the DNA TGTGCCAGCAGCGTAGGAAAGATGGGGACTAGCGGGGTTCGAACAGATACGCAGTATTTT. This codes for CASSVGKMGTSGVRTDTQYF.

J is TRBJ2-5 and V is TRBV14, with TRBD2 as a possible D gene (6 bases). V was cut by 3 bases and J by 9 bases, with 17 bases left in between. This CDR3 spans 14 amino acids. Germline V gives CDR1 SGHDN, CDR2 FVKESK. CDR3 sequence (DNA): TGTGCCAGCAGCCAGAACCGGGACTTCGAGGCCCAGTACTTC. Amino acids: CASSQNRDFEAQYF.

This clone was detected once. The V call is TRBV11-2, the J call TRBJ1-6, with a tentative D call TRBD1 (5 bases). V was pared by 1 base and J by 7 bases, with 17 bases between. The length of the CDR3 is 17 residues. Per germline, CDR1 SGHAT and CDR2 FQNNGV. CDR3 DNA sequence: TGTGCCAGCAGCTTAGTGCGTCTCAGGGAATTAAATTCACCCCTCCACTTT. Protein product: CASSLVRLRELNSPLHF.

This sequence joins TRBV28 and TRBJ2-1; a weak D match, TRBD2 (7 bases). Trimming pared 5 bases from V and 7 bases from J, leaving 21 bases between. CDR1 is MDHEN and CDR2 is SYDVKM in the germline V gene. The CDR3 spans 16 residues. The CDR3 spells CASSVHQGGAGNEQFF. The CDR3 bases are TGTGCCAGCAGTGTGCACCAAGGGGGGGCGGGGAATGAGCAGTTCTTC.

Only one count was recorded for this clone. The chain employs TRBV25-1 and TRBJ2-5, with 9 positions matching TRBD1. Per germline, CDR1 MGHDK and CDR2 SYGVNS. The CDR3 has 16 residues. V shed 1 base, J shed 3 bases, and the junction held 6 bases outside the gene matches. As DNA, the CDR3 is TGTGCCAGCAGTGAATTCTCCGGGACAGGGAAAGAGACCCAGTACTTC. It translates to CASSEFSGTGKETQYF.

The CDR3: CASSLSGANTGELFF. The DNA for the CDR3 is TGTGCCAGCAGCTTGTCCGGAGCGAACACCGGGGAGCTGTTTTTT. V usage is TRBV7-3 and J usage is TRBJ2-2; D remains ambiguous. This CDR3 spans 15 amino acids. V was shortened by 3 bases and J by 0 bases, with 8 bases between the two germline ends. Per the germline V gene, CDR1 is SGHTA and CDR2 is FQGTGA.

The V and J genes are TRBV18 and TRBJ2-3, with D uncertain. V was trimmed by 4 bases and J by 0 bases, leaving 14 bases between them. CDR1 and CDR2 (germline): KGHSH, LQKENI. This CDR3 has 16 residues. The CDR3 bases are TGTGCCAGCTCACGGTTGATCGGGTATAGCACAGATACGCAGTATTTT. This codes for CASSRLIGYSTDTQYF.

This clone was seen once. V gene TRBV10-3 combines with J gene TRBJ1-6, with D possibly matching TRBD1 (5 bases). Germline CDR1 reads ENHRY; CDR2 reads SYGVKD. Deletions cut 3 bases from V and 9 bases from J, with 12 bases between. The CDR3 spans 14 residues. The CDR3 here is CAISEKLGGSPLHF. The CDR3 coding sequence is TGTGCCATCAGTGAAAAGCTGGGGGGTTCACCCCTCCACTTT.

This chain joins TRBV11-2 and TRBJ2-1; D is uncertain. CDR1 SGHAT and CDR2 FQNNGV come from the germline V gene. V was shortened by 0 bases and J by 1 base, with 10 bases between the two germline ends. The CDR3 spans 16 residues. The CDR3 spells CASSLDPAGSYNEQFF. The DNA for the CDR3 is TGTGCCAGCAGCTTAGATCCGGCAGGTTCCTACAATGAGCAGTTCTTC.